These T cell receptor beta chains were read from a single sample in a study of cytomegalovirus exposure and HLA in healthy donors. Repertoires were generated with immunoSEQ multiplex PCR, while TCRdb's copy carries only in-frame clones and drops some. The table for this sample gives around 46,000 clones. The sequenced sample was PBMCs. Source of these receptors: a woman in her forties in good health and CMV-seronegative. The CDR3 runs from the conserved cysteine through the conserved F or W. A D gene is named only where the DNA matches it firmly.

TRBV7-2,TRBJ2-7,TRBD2,TGTGCCAGCAGCCTAACTAGCGGGGATTACGAGCAGTACTTC,CASSLTSGDYEQYF
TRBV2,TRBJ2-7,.,TGTGCCAGCAGTGGGGATCGCGGGAACTCCTACGAGCAGTACTTC,CASSGDRGNSYEQYF
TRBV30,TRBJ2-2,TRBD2,TGTGCCTGGACCGGACTAGCCGCGGGAGATAATCCCGGGGAGCTGTTTTTT,CAWTGLAAGDNPGELFF
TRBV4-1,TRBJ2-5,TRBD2,TGCGCCAGCAGCCAGGGGACTAGCGGGAGAGAGACCCAGTACTTC,CASSQGTSGRETQYF
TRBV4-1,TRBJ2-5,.,TGCGCCAGCAGCCGGATTCTAGCGTTACAAGAGACCCAGTACTTC,CASSRILALQETQYF
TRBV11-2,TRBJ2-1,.,TGTGCCAGCAAGGCCGACAGCTCCTACAATGAGCAGTTCTTC,CASKADSSYNEQFF
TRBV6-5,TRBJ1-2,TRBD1,TGTGCCAGCAGTTACCGGGACAGGGGCCGGTATGGCTACACCTTC,CASSYRDRGRYGYTF
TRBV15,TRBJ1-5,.,TGTGCCACCAGCACAGTTAAACAGGGAGAGGCCCGGAAGCCCCAGCATTTT,CATSTVKQGEARKPQHF
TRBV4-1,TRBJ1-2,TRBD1,TGCGCCAGCAGCCACAGGACAGGGCTTAACTATGGCTACACCTTC,CASSHRTGLNYGYTF
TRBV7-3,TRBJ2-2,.,TGTGCCAGCAGCTCCCCGTTAGTTCGAGGGGAGCTGTTTTTT,CASSSPLVRGELFF
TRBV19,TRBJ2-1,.,TGTGCCAGTAGTATGGCGGCGGGCCGCCTTGAGCAGTTCTTC,CASSMAAGRLEQFF
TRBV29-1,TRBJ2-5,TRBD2,TGCAGCGTTATGGCAGCGGGGGTCCTGGTGGAGACCCAGTACTTC,CSVMAAGVLVETQYF
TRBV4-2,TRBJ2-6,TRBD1,TGTGCCAGCAGCCAAGATAGGGACAGTTCTGGGGCCAACGTCCTGACTTTC,CASSQDRDSSGANVLTF
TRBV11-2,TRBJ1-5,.,TGTGCCAGCAGCCCAGGGGACCGCCAGCCCCAGCATTTT,CASSPGDRQPQHF
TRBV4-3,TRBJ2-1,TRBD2,TGCGCCAGCAGCCAAGAGGCTAGCGGGAGGTTCAATGAGCAGTTCTTC,CASSQEASGRFNEQFF
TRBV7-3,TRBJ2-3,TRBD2,TGTGCCAGCAGCTCCGGACTAGCGGGCACAGATACGCAGTATTTT,CASSSGLAGTDTQYF
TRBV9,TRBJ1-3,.,TGTGCCAGCAGCGTAATCCCCACCGGGGGAGGGGACACCATATATTTT,CASSVIPTGGGDTIYF
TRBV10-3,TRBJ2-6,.,TGTGCCATTGGAGGGAGGACCTACTCTGGGGCCAACGTCCTGACTTTC,CAIGGRTYSGANVLTF
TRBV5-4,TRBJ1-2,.,TGTGCCAGCAGCCAGTATAGGGGATATGGCTACACCTTC,CASSQYRGYGYTF
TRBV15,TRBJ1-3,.,TGTGCCACCAGAGCCAGGGAATCTGGAAACACCATATATTTT,CATRARESGNTIYF
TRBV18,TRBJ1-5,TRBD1,TGTGCCAGCTCACCGACCGGGACAGGGATACGGGGAGATCAGCCCCAGCATTTT,CASSPTGTGIRGDQPQHF
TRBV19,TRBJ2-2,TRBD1,TGTGCCAGTAGAGTAACAGGGGGAAACACCGGGGAGCTGTTTTTT,CASRVTGGNTGELFF
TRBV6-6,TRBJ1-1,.,TGTGCCAGCAGTTACGTGGCAGAGAACACTGAAGCTTTCTTT,CASSYVAENTEAFF
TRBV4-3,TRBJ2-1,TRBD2,TGCGCCAGCAGCCAAGATTTGGTCGGACTAGCGGGAGGGCGAGGTGAGCAGTTCTTC,CASSQDLVGLAGGRGEQFF
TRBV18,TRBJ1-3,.,TGTGCCAGCTCACCCCCAGGCTCTGGAAACACCATATATTTT,CASSPPGSGNTIYF
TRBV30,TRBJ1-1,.,TGTGCCTGGAGTGTACGGAGGGGCGCGGTTACTGAAGCTTTCTTT,CAWSVRRGAVTEAFF
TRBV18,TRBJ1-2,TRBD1,TGTGCCAGCTCACCGGGACAGACCAACTATGGCTACACCTTC,CASSPGQTNYGYTF
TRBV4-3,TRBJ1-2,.,TGCGCCAGCAGCCAGCTAGCGCTCGGGGGTGGCTATGGCTACACCTTC,CASSQLALGGGYGYTF
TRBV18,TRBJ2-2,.,TGTGCCAGCTCACCACCTGAGGGATGGAACACCGGGGAGCTGTTTTTT,CASSPPEGWNTGELFF
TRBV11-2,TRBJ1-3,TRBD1,TGTGCCAGCAGCTTAGAGACAGGGGGCCGTTTTGGAAACACCATATATTTT,CASSLETGGRFGNTIYF
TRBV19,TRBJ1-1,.,TGTGCCAGTATGGACACGGGTGGAGCTTTCTTT,CASMDTGGAFF
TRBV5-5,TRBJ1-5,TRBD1,TGTGCCAGCAGCTTGGAGACAGGGCCTTATCAGCCCCAGCATTTT,CASSLETGPYQPQHF
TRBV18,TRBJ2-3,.,TGTGCCAGCTCACCACGCCAGGGCACAGATACGCAGTATTTT,CASSPRQGTDTQYF
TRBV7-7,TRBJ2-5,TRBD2,TGTGCCAGCAGCTTGAAGGTGGGAGGGGAGACCCAGTACTTC,CASSLKVGGETQYF
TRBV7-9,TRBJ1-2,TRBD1,TGTGCCAGCAGCACGTCCGGGACAGACGCTAACTATGGCTACACCTTC,CASSTSGTDANYGYTF
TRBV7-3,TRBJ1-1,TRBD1,TGTACCAGCAGTCGGACAGGGCGAGACACTGAAGCTTTCTTT,CTSSRTGRDTEAFF
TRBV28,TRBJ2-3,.,TGTGCCAGCAGTTTAGGGGGGGCCGGCACAGATACGCAGTATTTT,CASSLGGAGTDTQYF
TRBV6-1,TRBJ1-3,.,TGTGCCAGCAGATTCAGGATTCCTGGAAACACCATATATTTT,CASRFRIPGNTIYF
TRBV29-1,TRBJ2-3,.,TGCAGCGTCCTAACCAGGGTGGGAACAGATACGCAGTATTTT,CSVLTRVGTDTQYF
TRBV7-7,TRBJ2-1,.,TGTGCTAGCAGCCTGGAGACCGCGGGACCCTACAATGAGCAGTTCTTC,CASSLETAGPYNEQFF
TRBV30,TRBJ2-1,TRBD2,TGTGCCTGGAGTGTACGGGGGGATGAGCAGTTCTTC,CAWSVRGDEQFF
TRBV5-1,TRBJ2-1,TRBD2,TGCGCCAGCAGCGACCCTAGCGGGCACCCCAATGAGCAGTTCTTC,CASSDPSGHPNEQFF
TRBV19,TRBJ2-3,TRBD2,TGTGCCAGTAGTATAGGACAGCGGGGACCCGATACGCAGTATTTT,CASSIGQRGPDTQYF
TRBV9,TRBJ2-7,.,TGTGCCAGCAGCGTCCGGGGAGAATCCGAGCAGTACTTC,CASSVRGESEQYF
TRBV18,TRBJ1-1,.,TGTGCCTGCCGGGAAAGGGTTTCTACTGAAGCTTTCTTT,CACRERVSTEAFF
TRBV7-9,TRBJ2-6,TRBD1,TGTGCCAGCAGTCCAAGACAGGGGGCCGGGGCCAACGTCCTGACTTTC,CASSPRQGAGANVLTF
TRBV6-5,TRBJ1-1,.,TGTGCCAGCAGTTACGATTGGGGGGTCACTGAAGCTTTCTTT,CASSYDWGVTEAFF
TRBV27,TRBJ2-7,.,TGTGCCAGCAGTTTATCTGGTGGGGCCCCCGAGCAGTACTTC,CASSLSGGAPEQYF
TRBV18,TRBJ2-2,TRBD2,TGTGCCAGCTCACCACAGGAGGCTAGCGGCAACACCGGGGAGCTGTTTTTT,CASSPQEASGNTGELFF
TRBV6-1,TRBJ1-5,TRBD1,TGTGCCAGCAGTGATAACAGGGGAAATCAGCCCCAGCATTTT,CASSDNRGNQPQHF
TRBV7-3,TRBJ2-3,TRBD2,TGTGCCAGCAGCTTAGAGGTTAGCGGGACGGCAGATACGCAGTATTTT,CASSLEVSGTADTQYF
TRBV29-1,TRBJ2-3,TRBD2,TGCAGCGTTGAGGGGCTAGCGGGAGCGGGAGATACGCAGTATTTT,CSVEGLAGAGDTQYF
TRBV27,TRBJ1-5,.,TGTGCCAGCAGTAACAATTGGGGCGGTGATCAGCCCCAGCATTTT,CASSNNWGGDQPQHF
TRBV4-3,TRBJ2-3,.,TGCGCCAGCAGCCAACTGAGCAGGGGTGCAGATACGCAGTATTTT,CASSQLSRGADTQYF
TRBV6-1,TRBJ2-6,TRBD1,TGTGCCAGCAGTGAAGCCCGGACAGGGTTCTCTGGGGCCAACGTCCTGACTTTC,CASSEARTGFSGANVLTF
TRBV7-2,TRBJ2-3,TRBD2,TGTGCCAGCAGCACGGGACTAGCGGGACCTGCAGATACGCAGTATTTT,CASSTGLAGPADTQYF
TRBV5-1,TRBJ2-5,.,TGCGCCAGCAGCTTGGGCTCGCACGAGGAGACCCAGTACTTC,CASSLGSHEETQYF
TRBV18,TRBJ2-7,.,TGTGCCAGCTCGACAGGTGTCGCCTACGAGCAGTACTTC,CASSTGVAYEQYF
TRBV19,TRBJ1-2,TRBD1,TGTGCCAGTAGTTTCTCAGGGGGCAACGCAGGCGGCTACACCTTC,CASSFSGGNAGGYTF
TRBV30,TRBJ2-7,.,TGTGCCGCCCGGGACATGTACGAGCAGTACTTC,CAARDMYEQYF